The 15 T cell receptor beta chains given below trace back to one sample, sequenced in a study of beta chain features in type 1 diabetes. The study, taken as a whole, reports: TCRB CDR3 length was moderately but significantly reduced in all four CD4+ subsets of Type 1 diabetes patients.

These TCRs' antigens remain unknown. All of the isolated RNA was reverse transcribed, so expressed TCRB transcripts were sequenced. Profiling relied on immunoSEQ multiplex PCR, and the TCRdb table lists in-frame clones only, not all of them. The table shows about 180,000 clones, with about 8% occurring only once. Sequencing input: central memory CD4+ T cells from blood. All receptors come from a woman aged 40-49 years with type 1 diabetes.

V and J are TRBV29-1 and TRBJ2-5, with 8 bases aligning to TRBD2. Germline lookup yields CDR1 SQVTM and CDR2 ANQGSEA. Trimming cost V 7 bases and J 5 bases; bases outside gene matches: 12. This CDR3 is 14 amino acids long. This CDR3 reads CSARTGGIGETQYF. The CDR3 nucleotides are TGCAGCGCCAGAACGGGGGGGATCGGGGAGACCCAGTACTTC.

The chain combines TRBV29-1 with TRBJ1-5; D may be TRBD1 (5 bases). The CDR3 covers 13 residues. The V gene's germline CDR1 is SQVTM and CDR2 ANQGSEA. V was clipped by 7 bases and J by 5 bases, with 15 bases between them. Written as DNA, the CDR3 is TGCAGCGCCCGCGGGACGGAGGATCAGCCCCAGCATTTT. This translates into CSARGTEDQPQHF.

In its sample, this clone was seen a few times. The chain uses TRBV12-5 and TRBJ1-1, with TRBD1 as a possible D gene (6 bases). Germline V lookup: CDR1 LGHNT, CDR2 FRNRAP. V dropped 5 bases and J dropped 3 bases, with 10 bases sitting between them. CDR3 size: 13 residues. The CDR3 sequence is CASGRQGYTEAFF. CDR3 nucleotide sequence: TGTGCTAGTGGTCGTCAGGGGTACACTGAAGCTTTCTTT.

This clone was picked up a small number of times. This sequence joins TRBV27 and TRBJ1-5, with a tentative D call TRBD1 (6 bases). Germline lookup yields CDR1 MNHEY and CDR2 SMNVEV (reference sequence). The germline V and J ends were trimmed by 6 bases and 2 bases, with 11 bases remaining between them. The CDR3 totals 14 residues. CDR3 sequence: CASRTAGGNQPQHF. Here the CDR3 DNA reads TGTGCCAGCAGAACCGCAGGGGGCAATCAGCCCCAGCATTTT.

The V gene is TRBV6-5, the J gene TRBJ1-6; TRBD1 aligns across 7 bases. The germline gives CDR1 MNHEY, CDR2 SVGAGI. Unmatched junction bases numbered 8, after V lost 7 bases and J lost 8 bases. The CDR3 spans 14 residues. As DNA, the CDR3 is TGTGCCAGCACAAGACAGGGTTCAGATTCACCCCTCCACTTT. It encodes CASTRQGSDSPLHF.

This clone was counted a few times. V gene TRBV14 combines with J gene TRBJ1-5, with a possible D match to TRBD1 (5 bases). The CDR3 runs 17 residues. V lost 1 base, J lost 4 bases, and 17 bases lay in between. From germline, CDR1 is SGHDN and CDR2 FVKESK. CDR3 DNA: TGTGCCAGCAGCCAAGTGGATCCGCAGGGAGGGAATCAGCCCCAGCATTTT. It specifies CASSQVDPQGGNQPQHF. The whole variable domain, filled in from reference TRBV14 and TRBJ1-5, reads EAGVTQFPSHSVIEKGQTVTLRCDPISGHDNLYWYRRVMGKEIKFLLHFVKESKQDESGMPNNRFLAERTGGTYSTLKVQPAELEDSGVYFCASSQVDPQGGNQPQHFGDGTRLSIL.

This chain joins TRBV13 and TRBJ1-2; TRBD1 matches 9 bases. J was trimmed by 1 base and V by 5 bases; bases with no gene match: 14. In germline, CDR1 is PRHDT, CDR2 FYEKMQ (reference sequence). The CDR3 consists of 18 residues. CDR3 loop: CASSPQSLDRGHNYGYTF. Written as DNA, the CDR3 is TGTGCCAGCAGCCCACAATCCTTGGACAGGGGCCATAACTATGGCTACACCTTC.

The V gene is TRBV28, the J gene TRBJ2-1, with D maybe TRBD1 (6 bases). The length of the CDR3 is 14 residues. Deletions cut 8 bases from V and 2 bases from J, with 13 bases between. In germline, CDR1 is MDHEN, CDR2 SYDVKM. The CDR3: CASATGPPYNEQFF. The CDR3 DNA reads as TGTGCCAGCGCCACAGGGCCTCCCTACAATGAGCAGTTCTTC.

This clone came up a few times. The rearrangement joins TRBV29-1 to TRBJ2-2, with D tentatively TRBD2 (6 bases). V lost 8 bases and J 5 bases, leaving 21 bases between the germline ends. The germline V gene has CDR1 SQVTM and CDR2 ANQGSEA. The CDR3 totals 15 residues. CDR3 loop: CSFRQGGRETGELFF. The CDR3 bases are TGCAGCTTCCGACAAGGAGGGAGAGAGACCGGGGAGCTGTTTTTT.

This chain uses TRBV27 with TRBJ2-7, with D uncertain. V lost 3 bases and J 3 bases, leaving 6 bases between the germline ends. CDR1 and CDR2 from the germline V gene are MNHEY and SMNVEV (reference sequence). The CDR3 sequence is 12 residues long. The CDR3 coding sequence is TGTGCCAGCAGTTTTAGAGGCTACGAGCAGTACTTC. Its translation is CASSFRGYEQYF.

The chain combines TRBV7-2 with TRBJ2-3, with a tentative D call TRBD1 (5 bases). V lost 8 bases and J lost 8, with 17 bases in between. This CDR3 region has 13 residues. Germline lookup yields CDR1 SGHTA and CDR2 FQGNSA. The CDR3 reads CASETVLGSTQYF. For the CDR3, the DNA is TGTGCCAGCGAGACAGTTCTCGGTAGTACGCAGTATTTT.

The CDR3 region has the DNA TGCGCCAGCAGCTCGGTGACTAGCGAACCCACAGATACGCAGTATTTT. Protein sequence: CASSSVTSEPTDTQYF. The chain recombines TRBV5-1 with TRBJ2-3; 8 nucleotides match TRBD2. There are 16 residues in the CDR3. Looked up from germline, CDR1 is SGHRS and CDR2 is YFSETQ. V lost 3 bases to trimming and J lost 2 bases; unmatched junction nucleotides: 8.

This clone was seen a few times. This rearrangement joins TRBV9 to TRBJ2-5, with TRBD1 identical over 7 bases. Looked up from germline, CDR1 is SGDLS and CDR2 is YYNGEE. V lost 5 bases, J lost 3 bases, and 4 bases stayed unmatched. The CDR3 has 13 residues. The CDR3, as DNA: TGTGCCAGCAGTGGGACAGCCAAAGAGACCCAGTACTTC. Amino acids: CASSGTAKETQYF.

The chain has TRBV28 and TRBJ2-7, with a weak D call TRBD1 (7 bases). Germline V CDR1 and CDR2: MDHEN, SYDVKM. The length of the CDR3 is 13 residues. Trimming took 6 bases from V and 5 from J, leaving 14 bases between them. CDR3 sequence reads: CASRMTGRNEQYF. The DNA of the CDR3 is TGTGCCAGCAGAATGACAGGGAGGAACGAGCAGTACTTC.

This clone was observed a handful of times. V is TRBV13 and J is TRBJ2-7; 7 bases agree with TRBD1. The CDR3 sequence is 15 residues long. Unmatched junction bases numbered 8, after V lost 5 bases and J lost 1 base. Germline V lookup: CDR1 PRHDT, CDR2 FYEKMQ (reference sequence). The CDR3 loop is CASSRMDRKSYEQYF. The DNA for the CDR3 is TGTGCCAGCAGCCGAATGGACAGGAAGTCCTACGAGCAGTACTTC.